This TCR beta chain originates from a study of brain T cells in children with intractable seizures. Only cases whose brain tissue showed the highest T cell transcript signatures were sequenced. Sequenced by immunoSEQ multiplex PCR; TCRdb stores in-frame clones only, minus some. Of around 80,000 clones in the sample, around nine tenths were seen once. V shed 1 base, J shed 8 bases, and the junction held 4 bases outside the gene matches. Germline loops: CDR1 LNHNV, CDR2 YYDKDF (reference sequence). CDR3 length: 14 residues. The V gene is TRBV15, the J gene TRBJ1-1; 10 bases map to TRBD1. The TCR sequence derives from a girl aged 2-15 years with Rasmussen encephalitis and intractable seizures. Material: peripheral blood, obtained at surgery. CDR3 in amino acids: CATSRVTGGGEAFF. The CDR3 bases are TGTGCCACCAGCAGAGTGACAGGGGGCGGCGAAGCTTTCTTT.